These 8 T cell receptor beta chains were sequenced from one sample in a study of shared clonotypes between healthy human individuals. The repertoire was sequenced with immunoSEQ multiplex PCR; TCRdb's copy has only in-frame clones and lacks some. The data show roughly 2.4 million clones, more than 90% seen once. The sequenced sample consisted of naive CD4+ T cells sorted from blood. Subset indicated: CD45RA+ positively selected. The receptors originated from a man in his late teens or twenties in good health.

This chain joins TRBV21-1 and TRBJ2-7. TRBV21-1 corresponds to a pseudogene. CDR3 length: 14 residues. CDR3 sequence reads: CASSKGEGAHEQYF. The CDR3 DNA reads as TGTGCCAGCAGCAAAGGGGAGGGGGCCCACGAGCAGTACTTC.

This clone was seen just once. This sequence joins TRBV28 and TRBJ1-5; D uncertain. This CDR3 is built from 14 residues. The V gene lost 2 bases and the J gene lost 3 bases, with 8 bases spanning the gap. Germline CDR1 and CDR2: MDHEN and SYDVKM. The CDR3 loop reads CASSLEVFNQPQHF. The CDR3, as DNA: TGTGCCAGCAGTTTAGAGGTTTTCAATCAGCCCCAGCATTTT.

CDR3 bases: TGTGCCAGCAGCTTCGGGACAGGGGGAGCTTTGAATGAGCAGTTCTTC. Translating it yields CASSFGTGGALNEQFF. V and J are TRBV7-9 and TRBJ2-1; TRBD1 matches at 11 bases. Germline V gives CDR1 SEHNR, CDR2 FQNEAQ (reference sequence). CDR3 length: 16 residues. The junction had 8 bases not matched to a gene; V was cut back by 3 bases and J by 7 bases.

The gene calls are TRBV6-5 and TRBJ1-3, with D perhaps TRBD1 (5 bases). V was cut by 6 bases and J by 4 bases, with 16 bases left in between. Germline loops: CDR1 MNHEY, CDR2 SVGAGI. There are 15 residues in the CDR3. CDR3 nucleotide sequence: TGTGCCAGCAGCCTCGGGGCCCTGGAGGGAAACACCATATATTTT. Protein product: CASSLGALEGNTIYF.

Worth noting for this clone: This specimen includes other DNA sequences encoding the same CDR3. This sequence joins TRBV4-1 and TRBJ1-5; TRBD1 aligns across 7 bases. The CDR3 has 14 amino acids. The germline CDR1 and CDR2 sequences are MGHRA and YSYEKL. V dropped 1 base and J dropped 6; count of bases not matched to a gene: 3. DNA for the CDR3: TGCGCCAGCAGCCAAGGACAGGGAGGTCAGCCCCAGCATTTT. Its translation: CASSQGQGGQPQHF.

The chain uses TRBV30 and TRBJ2-3; TRBD2 might be the D (6 bases). The CDR3 length is 12 residues. V was cut by 5 bases and J by 3 bases, with 9 bases left in between. Per the germline V gene, CDR1 is GTSNPN and CDR2 is SVGIG (reference sequence). The DNA of the CDR3 is TGTGCCTGGGACGGGGGAACAGATACGCAGTATTTT. This sequence encodes CAWDGGTDTQYF.

As to this clone: Other DNA sequences in this specimen translate into the identical CDR3. The chain uses TRBV5-1 and TRBJ2-5; D remains unclear. Germline V gene sequence: CDR1 SGHRS, CDR2 YFSETQ. The CDR3 has 11 residues. Trimming stripped 5 bases from V and 4 bases from J, with 6 bases between. CDR3 protein: CASSWGETQYF. CDR3 in DNA: TGCGCCAGCAGTTGGGGAGAGACCCAGTACTTC.

The chain couples TRBV10-3 to TRBJ1-1, with 8 bases that match TRBD1. The germline CDR1 and CDR2 sequences are ENHRY and SYGVKD. The CDR3 is made up of 14 amino acids. V gave up 7 bases and J gave up 5 bases; unmatched junction bases: 9. The CDR3 sequence is CAINIDRGGTEAFF. The CDR3 DNA is TGTGCCATCAACATCGACAGGGGTGGAACTGAAGCTTTCTTT.